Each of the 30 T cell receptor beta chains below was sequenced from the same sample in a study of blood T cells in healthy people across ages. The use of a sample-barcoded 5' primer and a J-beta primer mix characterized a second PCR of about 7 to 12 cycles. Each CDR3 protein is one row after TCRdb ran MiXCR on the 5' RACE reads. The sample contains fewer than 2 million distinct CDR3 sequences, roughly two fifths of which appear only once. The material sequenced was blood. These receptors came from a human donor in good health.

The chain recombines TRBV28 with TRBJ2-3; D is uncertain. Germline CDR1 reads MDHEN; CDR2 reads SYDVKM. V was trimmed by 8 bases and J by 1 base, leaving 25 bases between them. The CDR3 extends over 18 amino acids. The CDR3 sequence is CASHYSWGAQRGTDTQYF. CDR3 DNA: TGTGCCAGCCATTACTCATGGGGTGCCCAAAGGGGCACAGATACGCAGTATTTT. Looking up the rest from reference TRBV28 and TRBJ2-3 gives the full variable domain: DVKVTQSSRYLVKRTGEKVFLECVQDMDHENMFWYRQDPGLGLRLIYFSYDVKMKEKGDIPEGYSVSREKKERFSLILESASTNQTSMYLCASHYSWGAQRGTDTQYFGPGTRLTVL.

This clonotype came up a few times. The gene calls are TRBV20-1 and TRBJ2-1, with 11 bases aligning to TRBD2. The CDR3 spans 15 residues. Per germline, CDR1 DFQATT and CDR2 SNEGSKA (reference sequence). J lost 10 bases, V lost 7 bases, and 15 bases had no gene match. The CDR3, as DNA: TGCAGTGTTACAACCGGGACTAGCGGATTAGGGGAGCAGTTCTTC. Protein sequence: CSVTTGTSGLGEQFF.

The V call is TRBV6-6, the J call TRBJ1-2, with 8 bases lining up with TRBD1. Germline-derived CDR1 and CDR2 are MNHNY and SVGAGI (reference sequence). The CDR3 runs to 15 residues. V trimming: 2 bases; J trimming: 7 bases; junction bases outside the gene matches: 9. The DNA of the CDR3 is TGTGCCAGCAGTTACGCCGGGACAGGCGGAGGTGGCTACACCTTC. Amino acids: CASSYAGTGGGGYTF.

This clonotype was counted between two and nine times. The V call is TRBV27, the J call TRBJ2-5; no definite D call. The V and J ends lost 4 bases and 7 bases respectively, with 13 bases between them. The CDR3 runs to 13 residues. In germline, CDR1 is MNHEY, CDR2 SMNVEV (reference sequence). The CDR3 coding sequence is TGTGCCAGCAGTTCTATGTCATTTCTGACCCAGTACTTC. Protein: CASSSMSFLTQYF.

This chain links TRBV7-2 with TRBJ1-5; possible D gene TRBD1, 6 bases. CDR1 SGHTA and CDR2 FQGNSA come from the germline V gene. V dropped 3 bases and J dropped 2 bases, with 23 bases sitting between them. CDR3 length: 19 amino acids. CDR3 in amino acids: CASSFGKNREVVGNQPQHF. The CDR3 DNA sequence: TGTGCCAGCAGCTTCGGGAAGAACAGGGAAGTTGTCGGCAATCAGCCCCAGCATTTT.

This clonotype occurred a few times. CDR3 coding DNA: TGTGCCAGCAGCCAAGAACAGGGTTTTGGCGCTTTCTTT. Amino acid sequence: CASSQEQGFGAFF. The chain joins TRBV4-2 to TRBJ1-1, with D tentatively TRBD1 (6 bases). Per germline, CDR1 LGHNA and CDR2 YNFKEQ. The CDR3 is 13 amino acids. The germline V and J ends were trimmed by 0 bases and 11 bases, with 13 bases remaining between them.

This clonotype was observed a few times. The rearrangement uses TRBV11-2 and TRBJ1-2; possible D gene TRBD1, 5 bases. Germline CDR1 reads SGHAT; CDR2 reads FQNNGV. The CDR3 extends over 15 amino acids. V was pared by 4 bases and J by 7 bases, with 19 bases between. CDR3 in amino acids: CASSSGRDLVGGYTF. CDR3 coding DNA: TGTGCCAGCAGCTCAGGGAGGGACCTAGTGGGTGGCTACACCTTC.

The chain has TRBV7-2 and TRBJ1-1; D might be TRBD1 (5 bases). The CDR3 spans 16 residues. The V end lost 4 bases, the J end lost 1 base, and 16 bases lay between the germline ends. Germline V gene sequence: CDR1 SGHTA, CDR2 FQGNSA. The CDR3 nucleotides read TGTGCCAGCAGCTATTCGATGGGGACCGGGAACACTGAAGCTTTCTTT. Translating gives CASSYSMGTGNTEAFF.

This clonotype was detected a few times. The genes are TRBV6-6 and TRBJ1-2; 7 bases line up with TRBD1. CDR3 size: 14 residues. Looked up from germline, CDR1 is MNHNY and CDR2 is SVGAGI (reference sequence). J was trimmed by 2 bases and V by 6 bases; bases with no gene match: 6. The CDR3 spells CASRDRVLNYGYTF. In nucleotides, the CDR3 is TGTGCCAGCAGAGACAGGGTTTTAAACTATGGCTACACCTTC.

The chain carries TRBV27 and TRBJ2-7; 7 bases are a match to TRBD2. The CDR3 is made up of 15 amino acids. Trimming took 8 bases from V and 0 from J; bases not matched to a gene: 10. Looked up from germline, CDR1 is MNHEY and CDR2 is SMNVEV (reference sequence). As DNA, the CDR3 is TGTGCCAGCGGTCCGGGGCGGGGGAGCTCCTACGAGCAGTACTTC. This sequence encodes CASGPGRGSSYEQYF.

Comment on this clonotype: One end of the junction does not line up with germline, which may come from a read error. CDR3 in DNA: TGTGTCAGCAGGGGAGAGTGGGAGACCCAGTACTTC. Translated, it gives CVSRGEWETQYF. The chain is built from TRBV25-1 and TRBJ2-5; possibly TRBD1 for D (6 bases). This CDR3 region has 12 residues. Germline CDR1 MGHDK, CDR2 SYGVNS. Variable domain in full (rest from reference TRBV25-1 and TRBJ2-5): EADIYQTPRYLVIGTGKKITLECSQTMGHDKMYWYQQDPGMELHLIHYSYGVNSTEKGDLSSESTVSRIRTEHFPLTLESARPSHTSQYLCVSRGEWETQYFGPGTRLLVL.

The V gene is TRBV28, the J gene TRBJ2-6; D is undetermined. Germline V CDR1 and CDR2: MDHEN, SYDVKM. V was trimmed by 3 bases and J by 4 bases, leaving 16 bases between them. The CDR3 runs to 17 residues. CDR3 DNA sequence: TGTGCCAGCAGTTTGAAACATCATTTTTCCGGGGCCAACGTCCTGACTTTC. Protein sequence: CASSLKHHFSGANVLTF.

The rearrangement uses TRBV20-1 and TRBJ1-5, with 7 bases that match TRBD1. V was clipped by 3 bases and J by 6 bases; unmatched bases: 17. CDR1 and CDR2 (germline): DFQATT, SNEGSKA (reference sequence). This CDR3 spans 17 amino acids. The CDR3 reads CSARNTQRTGLVQPQHF. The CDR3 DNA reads TGCAGTGCTAGGAACACGCAAAGGACAGGTTTGGTTCAGCCCCAGCATTTT.

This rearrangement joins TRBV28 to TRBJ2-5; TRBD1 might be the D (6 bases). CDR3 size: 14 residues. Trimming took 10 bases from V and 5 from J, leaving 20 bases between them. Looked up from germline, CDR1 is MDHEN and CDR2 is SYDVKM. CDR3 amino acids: CATQFTGHGETQYF. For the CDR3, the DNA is TGTGCCACCCAATTCACAGGGCATGGGGAGACCCAGTACTTC.

CDR3 residues: CSVLSDRSYNEQFF. The CDR3 DNA reads as TGCAGCGTTCTTAGTGACAGGTCATACAATGAGCAGTTCTTC. The V and J genes are TRBV29-1 and TRBJ2-1; possibly TRBD1 for D (6 bases). The CDR3 runs 14 residues. V was pared by 5 bases and J by 4 bases, with 15 bases between. Looked up from germline, CDR1 is SQVTM and CDR2 is ANQGSEA.

CDR3 sequence reads: CASRDREGVPGYTF. In DNA, the CDR3 is TGTGCCAGCAGAGACAGGGAGGGAGTACCTGGCTACACCTTC. The chain employs TRBV6-4 and TRBJ1-2; 7 bases agree with TRBD1. V gave up 6 bases and J gave up 7 bases; unmatched junction bases: 11. CDR1 is MRHNA, CDR2 SNTAGT, per germline. The CDR3 is 14 amino acids.

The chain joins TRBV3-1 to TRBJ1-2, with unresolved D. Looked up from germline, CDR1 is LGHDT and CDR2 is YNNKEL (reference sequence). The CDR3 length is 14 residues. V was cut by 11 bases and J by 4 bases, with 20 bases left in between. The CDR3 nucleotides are TGTGCCGGCAACCAAGACGGAGGGCTCTATGGCTACACCTTC. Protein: CAGNQDGGLYGYTF.

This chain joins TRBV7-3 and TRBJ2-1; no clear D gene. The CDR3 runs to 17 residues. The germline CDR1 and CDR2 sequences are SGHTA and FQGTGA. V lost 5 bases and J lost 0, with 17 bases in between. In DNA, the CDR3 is TGTGCCAGCAGCGCCCTGTATCTTAGCAGCTCCTACAATGAGCAGTTCTTC. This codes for CASSALYLSSSYNEQFF.

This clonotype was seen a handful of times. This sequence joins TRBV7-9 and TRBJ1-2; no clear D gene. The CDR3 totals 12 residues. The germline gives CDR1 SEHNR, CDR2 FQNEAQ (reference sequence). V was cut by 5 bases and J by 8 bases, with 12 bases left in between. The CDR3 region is CASSPWTGGYTF. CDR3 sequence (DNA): TGTGCCAGCAGCCCGTGGACGGGCGGCTACACCTTC.

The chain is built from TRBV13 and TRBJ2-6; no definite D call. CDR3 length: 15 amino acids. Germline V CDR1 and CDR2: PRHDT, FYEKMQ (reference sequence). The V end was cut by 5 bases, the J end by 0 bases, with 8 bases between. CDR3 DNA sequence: TGTGCCAGCAGCCCACGGTTCTCTGGGGCCAACGTCCTGACTTTC. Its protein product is CASSPRFSGANVLTF. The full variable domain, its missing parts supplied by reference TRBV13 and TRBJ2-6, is AAGVIQSPRHLIKEKRETATLKCYPIPRHDTVYWYQQGPGQDPQFLISFYEKMQSDKGSIPDRFSAQQFSDYHSELNMSSLELGDSALYFCASSPRFSGANVLTFGAGSRLTVL.

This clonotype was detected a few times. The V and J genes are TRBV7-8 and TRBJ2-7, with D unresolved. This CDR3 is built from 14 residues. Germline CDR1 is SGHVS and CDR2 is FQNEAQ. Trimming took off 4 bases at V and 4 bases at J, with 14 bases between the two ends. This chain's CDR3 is CASSYRAPEYEQYF. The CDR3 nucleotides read TGTGCCAGCAGCTACCGGGCCCCTGAATACGAGCAGTACTTC.

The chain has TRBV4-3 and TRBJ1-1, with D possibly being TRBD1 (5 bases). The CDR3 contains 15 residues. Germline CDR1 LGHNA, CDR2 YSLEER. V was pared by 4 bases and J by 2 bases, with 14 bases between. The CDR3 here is CASSPWAGPNTEAFF. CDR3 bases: TGCGCCAGCAGCCCCTGGGCAGGGCCCAACACTGAAGCTTTCTTT.

CDR3 DNA: TGTGCCAGCAGCTTAGGGCGTTCAGGGGAGTCGTACTTC. Its translation: CASSLGRSGESYF. The chain recombines TRBV11-2 with TRBJ2-5; possible D gene TRBD1, 6 bases. Between the trimmed V and J ends, which lost 1 base and 13 bases, there was a span of 16 bases. The CDR3 is made up of 13 amino acids. Per germline, CDR1 SGHAT and CDR2 FQNNGV. Full variable domain (missing parts from reference TRBV11-2 and TRBJ2-5): EAGVAQSPRYKIIEKRQSVAFWCNPISGHATLYWYQQILGQGPKLLIQFQNNGVVDDSQLPKDRFSAERLKGVDSTLKIQPAKLEDSAVYLCASSLGRSGESYFGPGTRLLVL.

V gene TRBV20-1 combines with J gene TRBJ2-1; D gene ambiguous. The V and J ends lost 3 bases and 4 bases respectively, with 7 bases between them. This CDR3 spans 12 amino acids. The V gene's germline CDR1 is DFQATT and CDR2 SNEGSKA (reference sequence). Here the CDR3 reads CSASDVYNEQFF. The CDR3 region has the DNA TGCAGTGCTAGTGATGTTTACAATGAGCAGTTCTTC.

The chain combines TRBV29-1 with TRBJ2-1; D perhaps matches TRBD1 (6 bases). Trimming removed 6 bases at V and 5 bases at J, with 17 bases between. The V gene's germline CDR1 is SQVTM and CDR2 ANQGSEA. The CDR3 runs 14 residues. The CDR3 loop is CSVDPGDPDNEQFF. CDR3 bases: TGCAGCGTGGACCCAGGGGATCCGGACAATGAGCAGTTCTTC.

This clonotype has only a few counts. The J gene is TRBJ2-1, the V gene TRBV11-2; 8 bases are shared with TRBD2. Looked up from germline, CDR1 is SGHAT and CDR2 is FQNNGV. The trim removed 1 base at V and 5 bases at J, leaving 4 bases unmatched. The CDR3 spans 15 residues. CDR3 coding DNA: TGTGCCAGCAGCTTAGCTCCGGGACTAGACAATGAGCAGTTCTTC. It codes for CASSLAPGLDNEQFF.

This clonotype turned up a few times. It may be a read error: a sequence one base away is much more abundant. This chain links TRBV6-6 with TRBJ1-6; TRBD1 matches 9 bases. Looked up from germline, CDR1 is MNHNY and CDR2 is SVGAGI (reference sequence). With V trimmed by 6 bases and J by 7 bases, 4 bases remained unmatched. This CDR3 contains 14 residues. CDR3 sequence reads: CASRPGQGNSPLHF. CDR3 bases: TGTGCCAGCAGACCGGGACAGGGAAATTCACCCCTCCACTTT.

CDR3 bases: TGTGCCAGTAGCGGGGGGGCTACAGACATGAATGAAAAACTGTTTTTT. It specifies CASSGGATDMNEKLFF. This chain joins TRBV19 and TRBJ1-4; D may be TRBD1 (6 bases). V was pared by 6 bases and J by 5 bases, with 19 bases between. This CDR3 region has 16 residues. CDR1 and CDR2 (germline): LNHDA, SQIVND (reference sequence).

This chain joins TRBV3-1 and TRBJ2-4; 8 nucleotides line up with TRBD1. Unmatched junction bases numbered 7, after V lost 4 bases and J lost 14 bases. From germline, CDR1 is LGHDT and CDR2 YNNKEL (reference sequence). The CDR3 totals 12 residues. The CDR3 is CASSPRTGWKYF. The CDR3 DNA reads TGTGCCAGCAGCCCGCGGACAGGGTGGAAGTACTTC.

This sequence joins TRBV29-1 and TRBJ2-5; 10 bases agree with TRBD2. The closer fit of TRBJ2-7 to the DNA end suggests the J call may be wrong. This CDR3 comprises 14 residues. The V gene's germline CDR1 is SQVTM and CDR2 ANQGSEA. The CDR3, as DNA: TGCAGCGCCCAAAGCGGGAGGGATCTCTACGAGCAGTACTTC. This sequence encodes CSAQSGRDLYEQYF.